These 22 T cell receptor beta chains were all obtained from the same sample, sequenced in a study of blood T cell repertoires in COVID-19. Method: immunoSEQ multiplex PCR; TCRdb's copy keeps in-frame clones and lacks some. The table lists 110,000 to 150,000 clones, under 85% of them singletons, with 8.6% in the top ten. The sample comprised peripheral blood. The receptors stem from a man aged 50-60 years with active or convalescent COVID-19.

This clone was counted a single time. The rearrangement uses TRBV29-1 and TRBJ2-7; perhaps TRBD2 as D (5 bases). Per germline, CDR1 SQVTM and CDR2 ANQGSEA. This CDR3 is 14 amino acids long. Trimming left V 0 bases short and J 3 bases short, with 12 bases between. The CDR3: CSVEDTREGYEQYF. CDR3 DNA sequence: TGCAGCGTTGAAGATACCCGGGAAGGCTACGAGCAGTACTTC.

This rearrangement joins TRBV5-1 to TRBJ2-3; 10 bases are a match to TRBD2. Germline V gene sequence: CDR1 SGHRS, CDR2 YFSETQ. CDR3 length: 16 amino acids. Trimming took 3 bases from V and 4 from J; bases not matched to a gene: 8. CDR3 protein: CASSSGGLANADTQYF. CDR3 DNA sequence: TGCGCCAGCAGCTCGGGGGGACTAGCGAATGCAGATACGCAGTATTTT.

The chain has TRBV5-1 and TRBJ1-4, with 9 bases aligning to TRBD1. The germline CDR1 and CDR2 sequences are SGHRS and YFSETQ. Trimming took 3 bases from V and 6 from J; bases not matched to a gene: 3. The CDR3 is 14 residues long. The chain's CDR3 is CASSSGQGYEKLFF. The CDR3 DNA sequence: TGCGCCAGCAGCTCGGGACAGGGTTATGAAAAACTGTTTTTT. Drawing the rest from reference TRBV5-1 and TRBJ1-4, the complete variable domain is KAGVTQTPRYLIKTRGQQVTLSCSPISGHRSVSWYQQTPGQGLQFLFEYFSETQRNKGNFPGRFSGRQFSNSRSEMNVSTLELGDSALYLCASSSGQGYEKLFFGSGTQLSVL.

J is TRBJ1-5 and V is TRBV4-2; 7 bases are a match to TRBD1. Trimming cost V 1 base and J 7 bases; bases outside gene matches: 10. CDR1 is LGHNA and CDR2 is YNFKEQ in the germline V gene. The CDR3 is 16 amino acids. The CDR3 here is CASSQGEGGWGQPQHF. CDR3 coding DNA: TGTGCCAGCAGCCAAGGGGAAGGGGGCTGGGGGCAGCCCCAGCATTTT.

On this clone: One end of the junction fails to match germline, which may point to a read error. The chain uses TRBV5-4 and TRBJ2-5; 8 nucleotides line up with TRBD2. The CDR3 totals 14 residues. CDR1 and CDR2 from the germline V gene are SGHNT and YYREEE (reference sequence). The CDR3 spells CASRLAGGGETQYF. CDR3 nucleotide sequence: TGTGCCAGCAGATTGGCGGGGGGCGGAGAGACCCAGTACTTC.

The V and J genes are TRBV3-1 (or the pseudogene TRBV3-2) and TRBJ1-4; the D is unclear. Trimming left V 4 bases short and J 6 bases short, with 9 bases between. The CDR3 is 13 amino acids. Germline V lookup: CDR1 LGHDT, CDR2 YNNKEL (reference sequence). As DNA, the CDR3 is TGTGCCAGCAGCCCGGTGGGCCATGAAAAACTGTTTTTT. It is translated as CASSPVGHEKLFF.

This clone was seen only a few times. This sequence joins TRBV27 and TRBJ2-5; no definite D call. Germline CDR1 is MNHEY and CDR2 is SMNVEV (reference sequence). The V gene lost 5 bases and the J gene lost 3 bases, with 10 bases spanning the gap. The CDR3 loop spans 13 amino acids. CDR3 in DNA: TGTGCCAGCAGTCCTACGGTCGAAGAGACCCAGTACTTC. Encoded protein: CASSPTVEETQYF.

V is TRBV5-1 and J is TRBJ1-2; TRBD1 aligns across 9 bases. Trimming cost V 4 bases and J 4 bases; bases outside gene matches: 8. Germline CDR1 and CDR2: SGHRS and YFSETQ. This CDR3 comprises 15 residues. The CDR3 region is CASSPNRDRVYGYTF. The CDR3 coding sequence is TGCGCCAGCAGCCCGAACCGGGACAGGGTCTATGGCTACACCTTC. Drawing the rest from reference TRBV5-1 and TRBJ1-2, the complete variable domain is KAGVTQTPRYLIKTRGQQVTLSCSPISGHRSVSWYQQTPGQGLQFLFEYFSETQRNKGNFPGRFSGRQFSNSRSEMNVSTLELGDSALYLCASSPNRDRVYGYTFGSGTRLTVV.

The chain recombines TRBV5-1 with TRBJ2-7, with TRBD2 matching 8 bases. Per the germline V gene, CDR1 is SGHRS and CDR2 is YFSETQ. J lost 0 bases, V lost 1 base, and 3 bases had no gene match. The CDR3 loop spans 15 amino acids. The CDR3 region is CASSLSRGASYEQYF. The CDR3 nucleotides are TGCGCCAGCAGCTTGTCGCGGGGGGCCTCCTACGAGCAGTACTTC.

This clone has just one count. Other DNA sequences in this sample translate to the same CDR3. V is TRBV28 and J is TRBJ2-7; 7 bases align to TRBD2. This CDR3 spans 14 amino acids. Losses at the gene ends were 2 bases for V and 1 base for J; bases not matched to a gene: 2. Germline V CDR1 and CDR2: MDHEN, SYDVKM. In nucleotides, the CDR3 is TGTGCCAGCAGTTTACTCGGGAGGTCCTACGAGCAGTACTTC. Protein sequence: CASSLLGRSYEQYF.

In this sample, this clone turned up a few times. The rearrangement joins TRBV10-3 to TRBJ2-1, with 7 positions matching TRBD2. Germline V CDR1 and CDR2: ENHRY, SYGVKD. This CDR3 spans 15 amino acids. The trim removed 6 bases at V and 3 bases at J, leaving 8 bases unmatched. CDR3 in amino acids: CAIRPTSVSYNEQFF. In nucleotides, the CDR3 is TGTGCCATCAGACCTACTAGCGTGAGCTACAATGAGCAGTTCTTC.

The chain recombines TRBV5-1 with TRBJ2-1; D is unresolved. This CDR3 is built from 11 residues. Trimming pared 5 bases from V and 8 bases from J, leaving 8 bases between. The V gene's germline CDR1 is SGHRS and CDR2 YFSETQ. In nucleotides, the CDR3 is TGCGCCAGCAGAGAGGTTGATGAGCAGTTCTTC. Translation: CASREVDEQFF.

The chain couples TRBV28 to TRBJ2-2; 15 bases align to TRBD2. The V gene end was trimmed by 3 bases and the J gene end by 3 bases; junction bases not matched to a gene: 2. Germline V lookup: CDR1 MDHEN, CDR2 SYDVKM. This CDR3 has 17 residues. CDR3 nucleotides: TGTGCCAGCAGTTTGGGACTAGCGGGAGGTTACACCGGGGAGCTGTTTTTT. Translating gives CASSLGLAGGYTGELFF.

This rearrangement joins TRBV21-1 to TRBJ2-6; the D call TRBD2 from the table was never checked on the DNA. TRBV21-1 is annotated as a pseudogene. The CDR3 is 17 amino acids. The CDR3, as DNA: TGTGCCAGCGAGTTGACGGGAGAGACCTCTGGGGCCAACGTCCTGACTTTC. This codes for CASELTGETSGANVLTF.

The chain recombines TRBV2 with TRBJ1-2; D is unresolved. V dropped 7 bases and J dropped 6 bases, with 12 bases sitting between them. The V gene's germline CDR1 is SNHLY and CDR2 FYNNEI. The CDR3 is 12 residues long. CDR3 in DNA: TGTGCCAGCACTTTTCCCGGGGATGGCTACACCTTC. It codes for CASTFPGDGYTF.

This sequence joins TRBV7-3 and TRBJ1-2; TRBD1 agrees at 12 bases. Germline CDR1 reads SGHTA; CDR2 reads FQGTGA. Trimming at V came to 4 bases and at J to 7 bases, leaving 4 bases not matched to a gene. This CDR3 contains 14 residues. CDR3 in DNA: TGTGCCAGCAGCTACGGGACAGGGGGCGGTGGCTACACCTTC. It encodes CASSYGTGGGGYTF.

V and J are TRBV15 and TRBJ2-1; TRBD2 agrees at 11 bases. This CDR3 has 16 residues. Germline CDR1 is LNHNV and CDR2 is YYDKDF (reference sequence). The V segment lost 6 bases and the J segment 8 bases; nucleotides outside the gene matches: 12. The CDR3 sequence: CATSKTSGSFLDEQFF. DNA of the CDR3: TGTGCCACCAGTAAAACTAGCGGGAGTTTTTTGGATGAGCAGTTCTTC.

The gene calls are TRBV7-8 and TRBJ2-3; 7 positions match TRBD1. V shed 6 bases and J 4 bases; nucleotides not matched to a gene: 13. CDR1 and CDR2 from the germline V gene are SGHVS and FQNEAQ. This CDR3 spans 16 amino acids. In DNA, the CDR3 is TGTGCCAGCAGTTACGACAGGGCTCTTTCCGCAGATACGCAGTATTTT. It specifies CASSYDRALSADTQYF.

The chain combines TRBV12-3 or TRBV12-4 with TRBJ2-7, with 7 nucleotides matching TRBD1. V shed 3 bases and J 6 bases; nucleotides not matched to a gene: 5. This CDR3 has 13 residues. CDR3 region: CASSFRGQGEQYF. The CDR3 DNA follows: TGTGCCAGCAGTTTTAGGGGGCAGGGCGAGCAGTACTTC.

This chain joins TRBV5-4 and TRBJ2-1; D is ambiguous. Deletions cut 0 bases from V and 8 bases from J, with 12 bases between. Per germline, CDR1 SGHNT and CDR2 YYREEE (reference sequence). The CDR3 has 14 amino acids. The CDR3 protein is CASSLGGVLDEQFF. CDR3 in DNA: TGTGCCAGCAGCTTGGGCGGTGTCCTCGATGAGCAGTTCTTC.

The chain joins TRBV24-1 to TRBJ1-2; D ambiguous. The V end was cut by 5 bases, the J end by 3 bases, with 12 bases between. The CDR3 is 14 residues long. Germline V gene sequence: CDR1 KGHDR, CDR2 SFDVKD. As DNA, the CDR3 is TGTGCCACCAGTGCCGCCGGGAGCTACTATGGCTACACCTTC. This gives the protein CATSAAGSYYGYTF.

This rearrangement joins TRBV9 to TRBJ1-2; D is unclear. Germline V gene data show CDR1 as SGDLS and CDR2 as YYNGEE. The V end was cut by 1 base, the J end by 2 bases, with 6 bases between. The CDR3 is 13 amino acids. The CDR3 region is CASSVTQNYGYTF. CDR3 coding DNA: TGTGCCAGCAGCGTAACACAGAACTATGGCTACACCTTC.